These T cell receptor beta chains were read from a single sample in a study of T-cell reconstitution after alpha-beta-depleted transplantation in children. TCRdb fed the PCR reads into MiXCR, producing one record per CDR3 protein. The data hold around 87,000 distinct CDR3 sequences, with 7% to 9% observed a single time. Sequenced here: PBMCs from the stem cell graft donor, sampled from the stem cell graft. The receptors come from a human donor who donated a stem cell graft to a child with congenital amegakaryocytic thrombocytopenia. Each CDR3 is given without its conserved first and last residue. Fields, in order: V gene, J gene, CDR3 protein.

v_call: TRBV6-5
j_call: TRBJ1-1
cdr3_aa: ASSYDGNTEAF

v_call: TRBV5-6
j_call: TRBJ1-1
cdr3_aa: ASSFGLGNTEAF

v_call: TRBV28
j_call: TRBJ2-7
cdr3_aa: ASSYGTSGSREQY

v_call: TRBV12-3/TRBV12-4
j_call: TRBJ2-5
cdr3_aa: ASSPTDLETQY

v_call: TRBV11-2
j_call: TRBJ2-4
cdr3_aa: ASSPRAGGAGLAKNIQY

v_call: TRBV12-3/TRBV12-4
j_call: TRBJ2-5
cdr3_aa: ASSLPTSGRETQY

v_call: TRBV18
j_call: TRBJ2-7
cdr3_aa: ASSPRMQSSYEQY

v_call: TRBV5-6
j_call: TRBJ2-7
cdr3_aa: ASSLEVGRTVTYEQY

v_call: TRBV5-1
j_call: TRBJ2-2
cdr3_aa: ATSSVFGGELF

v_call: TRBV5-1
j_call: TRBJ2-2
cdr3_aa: ASEEAGELF

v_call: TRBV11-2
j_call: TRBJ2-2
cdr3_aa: ASNILAGGLPGELF

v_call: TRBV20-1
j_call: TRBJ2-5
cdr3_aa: SARASSGITETQY

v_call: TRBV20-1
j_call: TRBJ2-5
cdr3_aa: SARDLGIAGVWETQY

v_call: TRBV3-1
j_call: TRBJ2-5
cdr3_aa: ASSQKWVSGGEQETQY

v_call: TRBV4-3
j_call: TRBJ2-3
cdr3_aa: ASSQVSGARTDTQY

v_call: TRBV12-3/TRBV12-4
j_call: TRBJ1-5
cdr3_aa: ASSNTGFSNQPQH

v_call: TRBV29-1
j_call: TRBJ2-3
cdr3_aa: SVYGITDTQY

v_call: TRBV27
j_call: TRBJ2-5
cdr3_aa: ASSPGQGETQY

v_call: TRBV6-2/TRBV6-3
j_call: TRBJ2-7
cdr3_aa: ASTPWVAAYEQY

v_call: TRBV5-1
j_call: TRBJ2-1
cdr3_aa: ASSLRVSYNEQF

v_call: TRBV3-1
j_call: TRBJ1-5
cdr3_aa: ASSRRGNQPQH

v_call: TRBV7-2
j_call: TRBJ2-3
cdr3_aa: ASSFFSADTQY

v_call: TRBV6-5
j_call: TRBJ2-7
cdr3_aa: ASSYPRDGYEQY

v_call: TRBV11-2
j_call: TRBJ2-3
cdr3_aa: ASSRGASGRTDTQY

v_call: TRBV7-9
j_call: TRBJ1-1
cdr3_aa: ASSGGSNTEAF

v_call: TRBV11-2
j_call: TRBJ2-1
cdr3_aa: ASSLFGTTNEQF

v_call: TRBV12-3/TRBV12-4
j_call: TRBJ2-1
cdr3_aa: ASSYFGQGGDEQF

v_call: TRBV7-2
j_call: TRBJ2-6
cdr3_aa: ASSLYNSGANVLT

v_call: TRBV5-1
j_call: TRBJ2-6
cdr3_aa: ASRGGGSGANVLT